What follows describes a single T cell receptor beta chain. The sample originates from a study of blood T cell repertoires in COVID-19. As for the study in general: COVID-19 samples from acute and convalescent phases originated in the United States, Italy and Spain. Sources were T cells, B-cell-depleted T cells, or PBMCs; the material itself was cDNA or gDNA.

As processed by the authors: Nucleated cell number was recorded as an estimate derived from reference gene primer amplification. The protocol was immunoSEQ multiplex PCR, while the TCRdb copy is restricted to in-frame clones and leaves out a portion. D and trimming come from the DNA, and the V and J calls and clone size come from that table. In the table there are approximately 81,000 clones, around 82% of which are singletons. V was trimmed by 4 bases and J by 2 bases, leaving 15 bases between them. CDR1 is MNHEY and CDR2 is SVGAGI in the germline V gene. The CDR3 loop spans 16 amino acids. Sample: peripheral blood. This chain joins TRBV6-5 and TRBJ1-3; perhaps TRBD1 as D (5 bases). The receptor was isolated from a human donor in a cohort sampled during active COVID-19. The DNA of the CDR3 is TGTGCCAGCAGTTCGAGCCCCCGGGGGGCTGGAAACACCATATATTTT. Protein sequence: CASSSSPRGAGNTIYF.